What follows are 18 T cell receptor beta chains derived from one specimen sequenced in a study of T cells in Graves' hyperthyroidism and ophthalmopathy. RNA transcripts served as the template for amplifying TCR beta CDR3 regions. When the TCR CDR3 underwent first-round RT-PCR, the HTBI primer set was used. TCRdb re-called the multiplex PCR reads through MiXCR, storing one row per CDR3 protein. The repertoire holds hundreds of thousands of distinct CDR3 sequences, with about a sixth as singletons. The sequenced sample consisted of blood. The receptors stem from a woman in her thirties with Graves' hyperthyroidism.

A remark on this clonotype: Sequence at one end of the junction differs from germline and may be a read error. The chain recombines TRBV28 with TRBJ1-2; D is uncertain. Germline CDR1 reads MDHEN; CDR2 reads SYDVKM. CDR3 length: 13 amino acids. CDR3 protein: CASSRRANYGHTF. The CDR3 DNA is TGTGCCAGCAGTAGGAGAGCTAACTATGGCCACACCTTC.

This clonotype has ten or more counts. The rearrangement uses TRBV7-8 and TRBJ1-2, with TRBD1 matching over 7 bases. Germline trimming cut 3 bases from V and 6 bases from J; bases unmatched to any gene: 10. Germline V lookup: CDR1 SGHVS, CDR2 FQNEAQ. This CDR3 has 15 residues. In DNA form, the CDR3 reads TGTGCCAGCAGCTTCAGGGGGTTTGGGCAAAATGGCTACACCTTC. It is translated as CASSFRGFGQNGYTF.

This clonotype showed up just a few times. The J gene is TRBJ2-7, the V gene TRBV29-1, with D tentatively TRBD2 (6 bases). This CDR3 has 12 residues. The germline gives CDR1 SQVTM, CDR2 ANQGSEA. Trimming removed 8 bases at V and 3 bases at J, with 14 bases between. The CDR3 region is CSIGGGIYEQYF. The CDR3 coding sequence is TGCAGCATCGGTGGGGGGATCTACGAGCAGTACTTC.

The chain has TRBV19 and TRBJ1-1; D gene uncertain. The CDR3 length is 15 residues. Trimming pared 2 bases from V and 4 bases from J, leaving 14 bases between. The V gene's germline CDR1 is LNHDA and CDR2 SQIVND (reference sequence). CDR3 sequence: CASSITVGRGTEAFF. The DNA for the CDR3 is TGTGCCAGTAGTATAACCGTCGGACGGGGCACTGAAGCTTTCTTT.

At least ten counts were recorded for this clonotype. The rearrangement joins TRBV2 to TRBJ2-7, with a tentative D call TRBD1 (6 bases). With 7 bases removed from V and 4 bases from J, the gap between germline ends came to 17 bases. The germline V gene has CDR1 SNHLY and CDR2 FYNNEI. The CDR3 covers 14 residues. CDR3 sequence reads: CASNQDRQVYEQYF. Written as DNA, the CDR3 is TGTGCCAGCAACCAAGACAGGCAAGTGTACGAGCAGTACTTC.

The V and J genes are TRBV5-4 and TRBJ2-1; 7 bases are a match to TRBD2. Trimming cost V 4 bases and J 9 bases; bases outside gene matches: 16. The CDR3 loop spans 16 amino acids. From germline, CDR1 is SGHNT and CDR2 YYREEE (reference sequence). CDR3 nucleotides: TGTGCCAGCAGCCCGAAGCCCCAATGGGGGGGAGGTGAGCAGTTCTTC. It codes for CASSPKPQWGGGEQFF.

This clonotype has a count of ten or more. V is TRBV2 and J is TRBJ2-7; perhaps TRBD1 as D (7 bases). Trimming shortened V by 6 bases and J by 2 bases, and 17 bases separated the two germline ends. CDR3 length equals 15 residues. Germline CDR1 is SNHLY and CDR2 is FYNNEI. This CDR3 is CASREDRRGTYEQYF. The CDR3 DNA is TGTGCCAGCAGGGAGGACAGGAGGGGCACCTACGAGCAGTACTTC.

The chain joins TRBV30 to TRBJ2-7; 7 nucleotides agree with TRBD1. J was trimmed by 0 bases and V by 3 bases; bases with no gene match: 14. The CDR3 loop spans 17 amino acids. Per germline, CDR1 GTSNPN and CDR2 SVGIG (reference sequence). The CDR3 DNA sequence: TGTGCCTGGAGAGTACAGGGGAGCCCACCGAGCTCCTACGAGCAGTACTTC. Translating gives CAWRVQGSPPSSYEQYF.

This clonotype was counted at least ten times. V usage is TRBV2 and J usage is TRBJ1-1; 8 bases match TRBD1. V trimming: 5 bases; J trimming: 3 bases; junction bases outside the gene matches: 11. CDR3 length: 16 amino acids. Germline V gene sequence: CDR1 SNHLY, CDR2 FYNNEI. The CDR3 loop reads CASSHRGMPWDTEAFF. CDR3 nucleotide sequence: TGTGCCAGCAGTCACAGGGGGATGCCGTGGGACACTGAAGCTTTCTTT.

The chain has TRBV7-2 and TRBJ2-6; 10 bases are a match to TRBD1. The J segment lost 1 base and the V segment lost 6 bases, leaving 9 bases of the junction unmatched. The CDR3 contains 18 residues. Per germline, CDR1 SGHTA and CDR2 FQGNSA. CDR3 region: CASRHSRDRGSGANVLTF. The CDR3 DNA reads as TGTGCCAGCAGACATTCAAGGGACAGGGGATCTGGGGCCAACGTCCTGACTTTC.

The genes are TRBV9 and TRBJ2-1; the match to TRBD2 covers 7 bases. This CDR3 spans 15 amino acids. Germline CDR1 is SGDLS and CDR2 is YYNGEE. Trimming removed 5 bases from V and 1 base from J; junction bases left unmatched: 6. The CDR3 nucleotides are TGTGCCAGCAGTGGGGGAGCGGGATCCTACAATGAGCAGTTCTTC. It specifies CASSGGAGSYNEQFF.

The table lists this clonotype with a few counts. The rearrangement links TRBV7-9 to TRBJ2-7; 8 bases agree with TRBD1. J gave up 4 bases and V 2 bases, and 10 bases lay outside the gene matches. The CDR3 is 16 residues long. Per germline, CDR1 SEHNR and CDR2 FQNEAQ (reference sequence). The CDR3 loop is CASSLSSQGAGYEQYF. The CDR3 coding sequence is TGTGCCAGCAGCTTAAGCTCTCAGGGGGCCGGTTACGAGCAGTACTTC.

This clonotype was found many times. The gene calls are TRBV20-1 and TRBJ2-7; D may match TRBD1 or TRBD2 (6 bases each). This CDR3 has 13 amino acids. V was clipped by 8 bases and J by 4 bases, with 18 bases between them. Germline assignment: CDR1 DFQATT and CDR2 SNEGSKA (reference sequence). The CDR3 DNA sequence: TGCAGTACCCTAGGTGGGGGGCGGTACGAGCAGTACTTC. This translates into CSTLGGGRYEQYF.

The chain employs TRBV12-5 and TRBJ1-4; the match to TRBD1 covers 8 bases. The length of the CDR3 is 17 residues. Trimming removed 3 bases from V and 6 bases from J; junction bases left unmatched: 12. The V gene's germline CDR1 is LGHNT and CDR2 FRNRAP. The CDR3 DNA sequence: TGTGCTAGTGGTTTAACCCGACCGGGACAGGACTATGAAAAACTGTTTTTT. Protein sequence: CASGLTRPGQDYEKLFF.

The rearrangement joins TRBV12-5 to TRBJ2-1; 7 nucleotides match TRBD1. The ends lost 0 bases at V and 0 bases at J; junction bases unmatched: 17. Germline assignment: CDR1 LGHNT and CDR2 FRNRAP. The CDR3 runs 21 residues. This CDR3 reads CASGLVSFDRVRRNSYNEQFF. Written as DNA, the CDR3 is TGTGCTAGTGGTTTGGTATCTTTTGACAGGGTAAGGAGAAACTCCTACAATGAGCAGTTCTTC.

This chain uses TRBV5-1 with TRBJ2-2; no firm D call. The germline CDR1 and CDR2 sequences are SGHRS and YFSETQ. This CDR3 region has 14 residues. V shed 5 bases and J shed 5 bases, with 13 bases lying between them. This CDR3 reads CASSFPGGTGELFF. Written as DNA, the CDR3 is TGCGCCAGCAGTTTCCCAGGTGGAACCGGGGAGCTGTTTTTT.

The genes are TRBV10-3 and TRBJ2-5; D gene uncertain. The length of the CDR3 is 13 residues. The germline V and J ends were trimmed by 2 bases and 3 bases, with 7 bases remaining between them. Germline CDR1 reads ENHRY; CDR2 reads SYGVKD. CDR3 bases: TGTGCCATCAGTGAGGAAAGGGAAGAGACCCAGTACTTC. Translation gives CAISEEREETQYF.

In this sample, this clonotype turned up many times. The rearrangement links TRBV28 to TRBJ2-7; TRBD2 might be the D (6 bases). V lost 2 bases and J 0 bases, leaving 14 bases between the germline ends. The germline gives CDR1 MDHEN, CDR2 SYDVKM. This CDR3 has 16 amino acids. The CDR3: CASSLQRLGSSYEQYF. DNA for the CDR3: TGTGCCAGCAGTTTACAAAGACTAGGGAGCTCCTACGAGCAGTACTTC.